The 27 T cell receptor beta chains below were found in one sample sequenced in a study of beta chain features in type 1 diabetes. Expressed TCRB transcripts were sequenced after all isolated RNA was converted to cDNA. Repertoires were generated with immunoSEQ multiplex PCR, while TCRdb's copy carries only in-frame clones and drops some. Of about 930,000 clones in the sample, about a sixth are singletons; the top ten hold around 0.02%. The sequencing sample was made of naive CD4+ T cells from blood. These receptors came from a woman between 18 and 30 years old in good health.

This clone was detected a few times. CDR3 DNA sequence: TGTGCCAGCTCATCATTTATCGATCAGCCCCAGCATTTT. It translates to CASSSFIDQPQHF. The chain recombines TRBV18 with TRBJ1-5; no clear D gene. V was pared by 5 bases and J by 5 bases, with 10 bases between. CDR1 and CDR2 (germline): KGHSH, LQKENI. This CDR3 contains 13 residues.

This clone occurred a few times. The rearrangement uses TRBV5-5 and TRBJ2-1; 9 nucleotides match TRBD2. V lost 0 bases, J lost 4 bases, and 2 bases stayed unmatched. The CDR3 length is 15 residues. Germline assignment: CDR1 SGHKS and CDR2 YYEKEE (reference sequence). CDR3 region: CASSLGLAGYNEQFF. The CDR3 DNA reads TGTGCCAGCAGCTTGGGGCTAGCGGGGTACAATGAGCAGTTCTTC.

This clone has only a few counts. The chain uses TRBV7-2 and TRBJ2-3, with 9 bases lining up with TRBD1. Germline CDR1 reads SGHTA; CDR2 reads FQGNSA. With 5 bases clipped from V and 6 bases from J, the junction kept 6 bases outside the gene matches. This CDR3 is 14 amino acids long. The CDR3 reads CASSRDRGWDTQYF. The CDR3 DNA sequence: TGTGCCAGCAGCCGAGACAGGGGGTGGGATACGCAGTATTTT.

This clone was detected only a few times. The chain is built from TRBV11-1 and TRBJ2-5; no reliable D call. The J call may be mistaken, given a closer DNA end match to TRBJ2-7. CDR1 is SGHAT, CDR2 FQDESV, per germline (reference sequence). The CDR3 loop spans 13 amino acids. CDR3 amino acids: CASSSGPQYEQYF. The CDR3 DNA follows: TGTGCCAGCAGCTCAGGACCACAATACGAGCAGTACTTC.

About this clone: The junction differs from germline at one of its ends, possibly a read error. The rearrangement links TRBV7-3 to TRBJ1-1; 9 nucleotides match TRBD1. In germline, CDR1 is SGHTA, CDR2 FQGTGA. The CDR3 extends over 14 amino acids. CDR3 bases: TGTGCCAGCAGCTCCGGGACAGGGTCGAATGAAACTTTCTTT. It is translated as CASSSGTGSNETFF.

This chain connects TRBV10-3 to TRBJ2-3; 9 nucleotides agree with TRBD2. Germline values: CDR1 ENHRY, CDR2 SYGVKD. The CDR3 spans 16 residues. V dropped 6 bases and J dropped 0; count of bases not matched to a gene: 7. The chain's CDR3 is CAIRDRLAASTDTQYF. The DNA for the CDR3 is TGTGCCATCAGGGATAGACTAGCGGCCAGCACAGATACGCAGTATTTT.

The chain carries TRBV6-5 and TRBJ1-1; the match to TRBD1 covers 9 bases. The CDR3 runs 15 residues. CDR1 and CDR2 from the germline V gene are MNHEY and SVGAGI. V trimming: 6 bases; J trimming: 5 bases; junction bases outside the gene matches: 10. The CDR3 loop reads CASRTVGQGRTEAFF. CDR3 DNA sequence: TGTGCCAGCAGAACCGTGGGACAGGGACGAACTGAAGCTTTCTTT.

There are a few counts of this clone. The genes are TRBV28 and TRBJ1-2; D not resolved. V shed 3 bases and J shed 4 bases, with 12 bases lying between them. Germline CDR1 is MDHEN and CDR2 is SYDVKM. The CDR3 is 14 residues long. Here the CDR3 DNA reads TGTGCCAGCAGTTTGCAAAGAAGTGGCTATGGCTACACCTTC. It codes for CASSLQRSGYGYTF.

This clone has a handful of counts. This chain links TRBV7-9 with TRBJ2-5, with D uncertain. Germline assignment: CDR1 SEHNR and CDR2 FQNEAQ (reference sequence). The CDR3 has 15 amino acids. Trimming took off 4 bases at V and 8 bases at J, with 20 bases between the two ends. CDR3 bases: TGTGCCAGCAGCTCCCCCGGTCGGGCGCAGAGAACCCAGTACTTC. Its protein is CASSSPGRAQRTQYF.

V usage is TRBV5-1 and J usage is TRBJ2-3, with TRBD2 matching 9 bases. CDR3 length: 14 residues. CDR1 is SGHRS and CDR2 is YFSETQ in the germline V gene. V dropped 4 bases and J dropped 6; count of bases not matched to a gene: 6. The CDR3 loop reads CASSPGTSSDTQYF. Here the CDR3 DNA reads TGCGCCAGCAGCCCCGGGACTAGCAGCGATACGCAGTATTTT.

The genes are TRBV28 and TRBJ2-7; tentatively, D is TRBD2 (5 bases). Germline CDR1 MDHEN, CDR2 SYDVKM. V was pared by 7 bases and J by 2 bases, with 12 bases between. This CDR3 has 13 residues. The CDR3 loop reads CASTSRVPYEQYF. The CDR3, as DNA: TGTGCCAGCACCTCGAGGGTTCCCTACGAGCAGTACTTC.

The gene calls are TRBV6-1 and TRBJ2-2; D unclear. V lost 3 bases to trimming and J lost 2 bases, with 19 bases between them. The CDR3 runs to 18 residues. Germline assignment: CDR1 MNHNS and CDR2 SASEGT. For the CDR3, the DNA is TGTGCCAGCAGTGACAACCCCTTTACCGGGCTTAACACCGGGGAGCTGTTTTTT. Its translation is CASSDNPFTGLNTGELFF.

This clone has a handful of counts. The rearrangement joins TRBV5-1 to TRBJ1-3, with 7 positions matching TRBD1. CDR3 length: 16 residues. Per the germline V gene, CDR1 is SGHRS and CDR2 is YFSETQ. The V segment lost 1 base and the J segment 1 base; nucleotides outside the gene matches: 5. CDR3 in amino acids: CASSLRSGQSGNTIYF. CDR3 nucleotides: TGCGCCAGCAGCTTGAGGTCGGGACAGTCTGGAAACACCATATATTTT.

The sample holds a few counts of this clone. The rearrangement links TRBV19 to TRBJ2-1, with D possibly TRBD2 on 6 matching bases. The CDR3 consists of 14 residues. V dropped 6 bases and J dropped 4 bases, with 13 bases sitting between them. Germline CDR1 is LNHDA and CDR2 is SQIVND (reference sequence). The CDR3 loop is CASRDYTNYNEQFF. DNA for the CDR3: TGTGCCAGTAGGGACTATACGAATTACAATGAGCAGTTCTTC.

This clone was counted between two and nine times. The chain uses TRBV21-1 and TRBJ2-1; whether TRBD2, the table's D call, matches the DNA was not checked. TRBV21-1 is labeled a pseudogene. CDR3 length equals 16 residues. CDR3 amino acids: CASSMVDLAADYEQFF. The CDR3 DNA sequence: TGTGCCAGCAGCATGGTAGATCTAGCGGCCGACTATGAGCAGTTCTTC.

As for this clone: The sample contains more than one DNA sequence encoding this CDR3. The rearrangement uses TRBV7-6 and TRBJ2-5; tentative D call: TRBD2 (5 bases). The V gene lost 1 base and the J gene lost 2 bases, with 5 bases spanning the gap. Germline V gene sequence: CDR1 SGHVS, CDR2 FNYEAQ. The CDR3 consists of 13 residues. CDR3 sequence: CASSLGRQETQYF. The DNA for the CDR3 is TGTGCCAGCAGCTTAGGGAGGCAAGAGACCCAGTACTTC.

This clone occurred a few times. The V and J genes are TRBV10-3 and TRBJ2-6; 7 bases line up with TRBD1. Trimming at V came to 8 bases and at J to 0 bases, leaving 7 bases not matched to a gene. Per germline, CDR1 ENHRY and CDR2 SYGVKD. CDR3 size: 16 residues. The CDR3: CAIEARGNSGANVLTF. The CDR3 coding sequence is TGTGCCATCGAGGCCAGGGGGAACTCTGGGGCCAACGTCCTGACTTTC.

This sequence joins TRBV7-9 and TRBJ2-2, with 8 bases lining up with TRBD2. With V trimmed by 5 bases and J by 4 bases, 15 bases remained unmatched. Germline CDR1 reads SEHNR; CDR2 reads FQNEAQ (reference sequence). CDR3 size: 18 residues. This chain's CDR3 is CASSPVTYGRAPTGELFF. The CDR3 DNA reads TGTGCCAGCAGCCCAGTGACGTACGGGAGGGCCCCCACCGGGGAGCTGTTTTTT.

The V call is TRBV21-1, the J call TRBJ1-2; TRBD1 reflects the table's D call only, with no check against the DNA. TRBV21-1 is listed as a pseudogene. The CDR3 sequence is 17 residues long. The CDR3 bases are TGTGCCAGCAGCAAAGTTCGTAGGGTGACAGCCAACTATGGCTACACCTTC. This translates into CASSKVRRVTANYGYTF.

CDR3 DNA sequence: TGCAGCGTCGCAGAGCTGAGGGACACCATATATTTT. It specifies CSVAELRDTIYF. This chain joins TRBV29-1 and TRBJ1-3, with D unclear. V dropped 6 bases and J dropped 8 bases, with 14 bases sitting between them. Per the germline V gene, CDR1 is SQVTM and CDR2 is ANQGSEA. The CDR3 runs 12 residues.

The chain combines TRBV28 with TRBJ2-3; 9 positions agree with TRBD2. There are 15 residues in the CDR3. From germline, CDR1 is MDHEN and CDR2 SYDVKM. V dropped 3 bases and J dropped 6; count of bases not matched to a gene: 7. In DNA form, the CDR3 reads TGTGCCAGCAGTTTGCCTAGCGGGATGGGGGATACGCAGTATTTT. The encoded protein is CASSLPSGMGDTQYF.

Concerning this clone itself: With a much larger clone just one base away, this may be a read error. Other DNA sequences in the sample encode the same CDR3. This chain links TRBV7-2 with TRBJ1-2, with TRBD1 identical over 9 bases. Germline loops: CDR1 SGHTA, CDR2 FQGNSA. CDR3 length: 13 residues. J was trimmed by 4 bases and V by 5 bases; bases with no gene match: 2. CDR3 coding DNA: TGTGCCAGCAGCCCGGACAGGGGCTATGGCTACACCTTC. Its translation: CASSPDRGYGYTF.

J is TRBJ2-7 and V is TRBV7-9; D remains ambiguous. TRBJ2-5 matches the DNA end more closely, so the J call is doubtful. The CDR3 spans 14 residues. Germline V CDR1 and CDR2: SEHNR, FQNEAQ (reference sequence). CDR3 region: CASSLGSSPETQYF. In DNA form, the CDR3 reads TGTGCCAGCAGCTTGGGAAGTTCCCCAGAGACCCAGTACTTC.

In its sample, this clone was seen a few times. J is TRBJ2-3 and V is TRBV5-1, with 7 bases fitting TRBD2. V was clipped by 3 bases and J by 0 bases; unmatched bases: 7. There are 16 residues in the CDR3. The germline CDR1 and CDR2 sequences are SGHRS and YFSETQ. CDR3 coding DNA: TGCGCCAGCAGCTCCATACTAGCGCGTAGCACAGATACGCAGTATTTT. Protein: CASSSILARSTDTQYF.

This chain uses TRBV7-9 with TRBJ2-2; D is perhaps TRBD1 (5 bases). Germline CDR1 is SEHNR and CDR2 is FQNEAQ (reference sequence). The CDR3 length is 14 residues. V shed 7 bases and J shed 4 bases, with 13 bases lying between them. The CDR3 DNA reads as TGTGCCAGCACCTCAGGGTCGGTCACCGGGGAGCTGTTTTTT. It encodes CASTSGSVTGELFF.

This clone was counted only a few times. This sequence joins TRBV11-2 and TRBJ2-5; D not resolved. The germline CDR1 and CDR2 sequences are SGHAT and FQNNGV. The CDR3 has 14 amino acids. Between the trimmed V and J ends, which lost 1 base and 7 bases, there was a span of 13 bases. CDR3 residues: CASSLVGRTGTQYF. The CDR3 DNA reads TGTGCCAGCAGCTTAGTTGGGCGAACCGGGACCCAGTACTTC.

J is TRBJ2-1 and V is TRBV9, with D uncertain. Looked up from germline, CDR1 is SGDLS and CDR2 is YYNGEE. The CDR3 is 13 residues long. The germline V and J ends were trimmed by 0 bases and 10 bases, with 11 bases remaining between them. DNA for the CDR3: TGTGCCAGCAGCGTAGAGATTGCCCGCGAGCAGTTCTTC. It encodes CASSVEIAREQFF.